The 8 T cell receptor beta chains reported below all come from one sample, sequenced in a study of T cell changes during pregnancy in multiple sclerosis. TCRdb keeps only in-frame clones here, not all; method: immunoSEQ multiplex PCR. The data contain more than 20,000 clones, over 85% of them singletons. The sequences come from CD8+ T cells from peripheral blood mononuclear cells, collected in the third trimester of pregnancy. The receptors stem from a female donor with multiple sclerosis, enrolled in a pregnancy study.

The rearrangement joins TRBV27 to TRBJ2-3; TRBD2 aligns across 11 bases. J gave up 0 bases and V 4 bases, and 9 bases lay outside the gene matches. This CDR3 region has 18 residues. From germline, CDR1 is MNHEY and CDR2 SMNVEV (reference sequence). The CDR3 here is CASSSSAGLAASTDTQYF. In nucleotides, the CDR3 is TGTGCCAGCAGTTCGTCGGCGGGACTAGCGGCTAGCACAGATACGCAGTATTTT.

This chain links TRBV7-3 with TRBJ2-3; 11 bases line up with TRBD2. J gave up 4 bases and V 5 bases, and 5 bases lay outside the gene matches. From germline, CDR1 is SGHTA and CDR2 FQGTGA. The CDR3 has 15 residues. This CDR3 is CASSLLAGGSDTQYF. The DNA of the CDR3 is TGTGCCAGCAGCCTCCTAGCGGGAGGTTCAGATACGCAGTATTTT.

The gene calls are TRBV5-5 and TRBJ1-5; 8 positions match TRBD1. CDR3 length: 15 amino acids. Germline CDR1 is SGHKS and CDR2 is YYEKEE (reference sequence). V dropped 1 base and J dropped 6; count of bases not matched to a gene: 6. The CDR3 region is CASSLTDREGQPQHF. CDR3 coding DNA: TGTGCCAGCAGCTTGACGGACAGGGAGGGTCAGCCCCAGCATTTT.

The genes are TRBV9 and TRBJ2-1; TRBD2 aligns across 12 bases. CDR1 and CDR2 from the germline V gene are SGDLS and YYNGEE. The CDR3 runs to 17 residues. V was clipped by 0 bases and J by 9 bases; unmatched bases: 10. The CDR3 DNA reads TGTGCCAGCAGCGTAGATTGGACTAGCGGGATGGCGGGTGAGCAGTTCTTC. This sequence encodes CASSVDWTSGMAGEQFF.

The V gene is TRBV5-1, the J gene TRBJ2-7, with 11 bases matching TRBD1. CDR1 is SGHRS and CDR2 is YFSETQ in the germline V gene. V was clipped by 3 bases and J by 2 bases; unmatched bases: 22. This CDR3 comprises 21 residues. CDR3 region: CASSSRLYFGTGGAKTYEQYF. The CDR3 DNA reads TGCGCCAGCAGCTCCCGGCTGTACTTCGGGACAGGGGGGGCAAAGACCTACGAGCAGTACTTC.

The chain has TRBV9 and TRBJ2-7; D uncertain. The CDR3 spans 13 residues. With 2 bases removed from V and 3 bases from J, the gap between germline ends came to 9 bases. Germline V gene sequence: CDR1 SGDLS, CDR2 YYNGEE. In nucleotides, the CDR3 is TGTGCCAGCAGCGTGAGCGTAAACTACGAGCAGTACTTC. Amino acids: CASSVSVNYEQYF.

The CDR3 spells CASSLNGTGLSGSPLHF. DNA for the CDR3: TGCGCCAGCAGTTTGAATGGTACGGGACTCTCGGGTTCACCCCTCCACTTT. This chain connects TRBV23-1 to TRBJ1-6; D may be TRBD1 (5 bases). TRBV23-1 is annotated as an ORF whose role is uncertain. Deletions cut 5 bases from V and 9 bases from J, with 23 bases between. The CDR3 is made up of 17 amino acids.

This chain links TRBV15 with TRBJ1-5, with TRBD1 as a possible D gene (5 bases). The V end lost 5 bases, the J end lost 5 bases, and 13 bases lay between the germline ends. The germline gives CDR1 LNHNV, CDR2 YYDKDF (reference sequence). The CDR3 has 14 amino acids. As DNA, the CDR3 is TGTGCCACCAGCCGGATTGGGGGGGATCAGCCCCAGCATTTT. The encoded protein is CATSRIGGDQPQHF.